The entry below gives a single T cell receptor (beta chain) sequence along with its context. Assay used: immunoSEQ multiplex PCR; TCRdb lists only in-frame clones, some missing. The sample carries a few hundred thousand clones, roughly 86% recorded once. The data derive from a study of blood T cell repertoires in COVID-19. As for the study in general: Acute-phase and convalescent COVID-19 samples originated in the United States, Italy and Spain. Sources were T cells, B-cell-depleted T cells, or PBMCs; the material itself was cDNA or gDNA.

The germline gives CDR1 SGDLS, CDR2 YYNGEE. The CDR3 spans 15 residues. V shed 4 bases and J 10 bases; nucleotides not matched to a gene: 9. The sample taken for sequencing was peripheral blood. This receptor was identified in a man aged 40-55 years who had recovered from COVID-19. The chain carries TRBV9 and TRBJ2-1; TRBD2 aligns across 12 bases. For the CDR3, the DNA is TGTGCCAGCAGCACCCGACTAGCGGGAGTTGAAGAGCAGTTCTTC. Protein sequence: CASSTRLAGVEEQFF. The full variable domain, its missing parts supplied by reference TRBV9 and TRBJ2-1, is DSGVTQTPKHLITATGQRVTLRCSPRSGDLSVYWYQQSLDQGLQFLIQYYNGEERAKGNILERFSAQQFPDLHSELNLSSLELGDSALYFCASSTRLAGVEEQFFGPGTRLTVL.